The 29 T cell receptor beta chains below were found in one sample sequenced in a study of cytomegalovirus exposure and HLA in healthy donors. 60 Vbeta and 13 Jbeta primers were used in PCR. Here immunoSEQ multiplex PCR was the method, and the copy in TCRdb shows in-frame clones only, minus some. The sample shows 150,000 to 200,000 clones, around 84% of them seen only once. Sequencing was performed on PBMCs. These receptor sequences come from a man in his forties or fifties in good health and CMV-seropositive.

The V call is TRBV2, the J call TRBJ2-1, with D possibly being TRBD1 (5 bases). Germline CDR1 and CDR2: SNHLY and FYNNEI. The CDR3 is 14 residues long. V dropped 6 bases and J dropped 0 bases, with 9 bases sitting between them. The CDR3 loop reads CASRGDSSYNEQFF. DNA for the CDR3: TGTGCCAGCAGGGGCGACAGCTCCTACAATGAGCAGTTCTTC.

The gene calls are TRBV15 and TRBJ2-5; no definite D call. Trimming cost V 0 bases and J 2 bases, with 13 bases left between them. Germline-derived CDR1 and CDR2 are LNHNV and YYDKDF (reference sequence). There are 16 residues in the CDR3. CDR3 in amino acids: CATSRDTSVEQETQYF. The CDR3 region has the DNA TGTGCCACCAGCAGAGATACCAGCGTCGAACAAGAGACCCAGTACTTC.

The chain recombines TRBV18 with TRBJ1-1, with a possible D match to TRBD1 (6 bases). Trimming left V 0 bases short and J 7 bases short, with 12 bases between. CDR3 length equals 14 residues. Germline lookup yields CDR1 KGHSH and CDR2 LQKENI. The CDR3 loop is CASSPPGLDSEAFF. CDR3 nucleotides: TGTGCCAGCTCACCACCGGGTTTGGACAGTGAAGCTTTCTTT.

This rearrangement joins TRBV27 to TRBJ1-2; 7 nucleotides match TRBD1. V lost 10 bases and J lost 4; bases outside the gene matches: 9. Germline values: CDR1 MNHEY, CDR2 SMNVEV (reference sequence). This CDR3 region has 13 residues. The CDR3 nucleotides read TGTGCCACCTCACAGGGGAAAGGCTATGGCTACACCTTC. Protein sequence: CATSQGKGYGYTF.

This chain joins TRBV7-2 and TRBJ2-3, with TRBD2 matching 12 bases. The CDR3 loop spans 19 amino acids. The germline CDR1 and CDR2 sequences are SGHTA and FQGNSA. The V gene end was trimmed by 5 bases and the J gene end by 1 base; junction bases not matched to a gene: 13. The CDR3 DNA reads as TGTGCCAGCAGCACAAGCCGACTAGCGGGAGTTCGCGGCACAGATACGCAGTATTTT. Translated: CASSTSRLAGVRGTDTQYF.

The J gene is TRBJ2-1, the V gene TRBV6-5, with D perhaps matching TRBD1 (6 bases). Per germline, CDR1 MNHEY and CDR2 SVGAGI. The germline V and J ends were trimmed by 5 bases and 6 bases, with 17 bases remaining between them. The CDR3 is 15 residues long. The DNA of the CDR3 is TGTGCCAGCAGTCTCACAGGGCGCCGCACCAATGAGCAGTTCTTC. It specifies CASSLTGRRTNEQFF.

The CDR3 region is CASSLWTSGSSYNEQFF. The CDR3 nucleotides read TGTGCCAGCAGTTTATGGACTAGCGGGAGCTCCTACAATGAGCAGTTCTTC. The rearrangement joins TRBV28 to TRBJ2-1, with 12 positions matching TRBD2. The CDR3 runs to 17 residues. V gave up 0 bases and J gave up 0 bases; unmatched junction bases: 0. CDR1 is MDHEN, CDR2 SYDVKM, per germline.

This chain joins TRBV7-9 and TRBJ2-4; possibly TRBD2 for D (6 bases). The CDR3 contains 16 residues. Trimming shortened V by 5 bases and J by 5 bases, and 19 bases separated the two germline ends. CDR1 is SEHNR and CDR2 is FQNEAQ in the germline V gene (reference sequence). CDR3 region: CASSQLEGLYQNIQYF. Here the CDR3 DNA reads TGTGCCAGCAGCCAATTGGAGGGCCTTTATCAAAACATTCAGTACTTC.

The chain combines TRBV19 with TRBJ2-1, with a tentative D call TRBD1 (6 bases). Trimming pared 2 bases from V and 6 bases from J, leaving 14 bases between. The CDR3 is made up of 15 amino acids. Germline CDR1 and CDR2: LNHDA and SQIVND (reference sequence). This CDR3 is CASSIQTQGSNEQFF. The CDR3 region has the DNA TGTGCCAGTAGTATACAAACCCAGGGGTCCAATGAGCAGTTCTTC.

The chain has TRBV5-6 and TRBJ1-1; 9 bases agree with TRBD1. The germline V gene has CDR1 SGHDT and CDR2 YYEEEE. The CDR3 runs to 15 residues. The V segment lost 1 base and the J segment 1 base; nucleotides outside the gene matches: 2. Here the CDR3 DNA reads TGTGCCAGCAGCTTGTGGGACAGGGAGAACACTGAAGCTTTCTTT. Its protein is CASSLWDRENTEAFF.

This sequence joins TRBV7-8 and TRBJ2-5, with 9 bases lining up with TRBD2. The V gene's germline CDR1 is SGHVS and CDR2 FQNEAQ. V gave up 5 bases and J gave up 5 bases; unmatched junction bases: 9. The CDR3 spans 15 residues. Here the CDR3 reads CASSPGSGRSETQYF. The CDR3 DNA sequence: TGTGCCAGCAGCCCAGGGAGCGGGAGGTCGGAGACCCAGTACTTC.

The rearrangement joins TRBV11-2 to TRBJ2-2; weak D call: TRBD2 (5 bases). Germline assignment: CDR1 SGHAT and CDR2 FQNNGV. CDR3 length: 13 residues. V lost 5 bases and J 5 bases, leaving 9 bases between the germline ends. CDR3: CASSPGLTGELFF. The CDR3 DNA sequence: TGTGCCAGCAGCCCCGGACTTACCGGGGAGCTGTTTTTT.

V is TRBV6-6 and J is TRBJ1-4; 11 nucleotides align to TRBD1. Germline V gene lookup returns CDR1 MNHNY and CDR2 SVGAGI (reference sequence). CDR3 length equals 15 residues. The junction had 5 bases not matched to a gene; V was cut back by 5 bases and J by 6 bases. This CDR3 is CASSGPGQGDEKLFF. CDR3 DNA sequence: TGTGCCAGCAGTGGACCGGGACAGGGGGATGAAAAACTGTTTTTT.

The CDR3 sequence is CASSFGQGASYEQYF. CDR3 DNA: TGTGCCAGCAGCTTTGGACAGGGGGCTTCCTACGAGCAGTACTTC. The V gene is TRBV7-2, the J gene TRBJ2-7, with 11 bases matching TRBD1. The junction had 2 bases not matched to a gene; V was cut back by 3 bases and J by 1 base. The germline gives CDR1 SGHTA, CDR2 FQGNSA. The CDR3 spans 15 residues.

This chain uses TRBV12-5 with TRBJ1-3, with a weak D call TRBD1 (5 bases). The germline CDR1 and CDR2 sequences are LGHNT and FRNRAP. The CDR3 is made up of 17 amino acids. V lost 0 bases, J lost 0 bases, and 12 bases lay in between. The CDR3 DNA is TGTGCTAGTGGTTTGGTACAAGACAGTTTCTCTGGAAACACCATATATTTT. Amino acids: CASGLVQDSFSGNTIYF.

The chain recombines TRBV5-4 with TRBJ2-3, with 12 bases lining up with TRBD2. CDR1 is SGHNT and CDR2 is YYREEE in the germline V gene (reference sequence). The CDR3 contains 14 residues. V trimming: 9 bases; J trimming: 5 bases; junction bases outside the gene matches: 7. CDR3: CATRLAGAGDTQYF. The DNA of the CDR3 is TGTGCCACCAGACTAGCGGGAGCGGGAGATACGCAGTATTTT.

The chain joins TRBV15 to TRBJ1-1; unclear D gene. Germline values: CDR1 LNHNV, CDR2 YYDKDF (reference sequence). V was trimmed by 1 base and J by 4 bases, leaving 19 bases between them. The CDR3 spans 17 residues. In DNA, the CDR3 is TGTGCCACCAGCAGAGTTGTTGGGTTTGTGGGAGTCACTGAAGCTTTCTTT. Translated, it gives CATSRVVGFVGVTEAFF.

This rearrangement joins TRBV30 to TRBJ2-1, with D maybe TRBD2 (5 bases). The CDR3 extends over 13 amino acids. V was cut by 2 bases and J by 7 bases, with 12 bases left in between. The germline gives CDR1 GTSNPN, CDR2 SVGIG (reference sequence). The CDR3, as DNA: TGTGCCTGGAGTAGCGGACTTCCTAATGAGCAGTTCTTC. Protein: CAWSSGLPNEQFF.

V gene TRBV30 combines with J gene TRBJ1-3; 7 bases are a match to TRBD1. This CDR3 comprises 20 residues. Germline CDR1 GTSNPN, CDR2 SVGIG (reference sequence). V lost 1 base, J lost 0 bases, and 18 bases stayed unmatched. Written as DNA, the CDR3 is TGTGCCTGGAGTGAAGGGGGCCAGGACGGGAGACAGAGCTCTGGAAACACCATATATTTT. This gives the protein CAWSEGGQDGRQSSGNTIYF. Together with reference TRBV30 and TRBJ1-3, the CDR3 gives the full variable domain: SQTIHQWPATLVQPVGSPLSLECTVEGTSNPNLYWYRQAAGRGLQLLFYSVGIGQISSEVPQNLSASRPQDRQFILSSKKLLLSDSGFYLCAWSEGGQDGRQSSGNTIYFGEGSWLTVV.

The chain employs TRBV15 and TRBJ1-2; weak D call: TRBD1 (6 bases). Germline V lookup: CDR1 LNHNV, CDR2 YYDKDF (reference sequence). The CDR3 extends over 12 amino acids. The V and J ends lost 4 bases and 8 bases respectively, with 11 bases between them. For the CDR3, the DNA is TGTGCCACCAGCAAGGGGACAACGGGCTACACCTTC. It yields the protein CATSKGTTGYTF.

The chain combines TRBV7-6 with TRBJ1-3; TRBD1 is a possible D gene (5 bases). The germline V gene encodes CDR1 SGHVS and CDR2 FNYEAQ. Deletions cut 10 bases from V and 3 bases from J, with 22 bases between. The CDR3 extends over 16 amino acids. The CDR3 bases are TGTGCCACCAGGAATGACTGGGGGGATCGTGGAAACACCATATATTTT. Amino acid sequence: CATRNDWGDRGNTIYF.

The rearrangement joins TRBV6-5 to TRBJ1-2, with TRBD1 matching over 8 bases. CDR1 is MNHEY and CDR2 is SVGAGI in the germline V gene. The CDR3 is 15 amino acids. Unmatched junction bases numbered 12, after V lost 7 bases and J lost 5 bases. The CDR3 here is CASNFTPDRAYGYTF. In nucleotides, the CDR3 is TGTGCCAGCAATTTCACCCCGGACAGGGCATATGGCTACACCTTC.

This sequence joins TRBV5-1 and TRBJ2-7, with TRBD2 matching 13 bases. V dropped 3 bases and J dropped 4; count of bases not matched to a gene: 4. Germline V lookup: CDR1 SGHRS, CDR2 YFSETQ. There are 15 residues in the CDR3. In DNA form, the CDR3 reads TGCGCCAGCAGCTCCCGGACTAGCGGGGGATACGAGCAGTACTTC. It specifies CASSSRTSGGYEQYF.

J is TRBJ2-3 and V is TRBV9; TRBD2 matches 9 bases. Germline CDR1 and CDR2: SGDLS and YYNGEE. V was pared by 1 base and J by 0 bases, with 3 bases of the junction left unmatched. The length of the CDR3 is 16 residues. The CDR3 region is CASSVPLAGSTDTQYF. As DNA, the CDR3 is TGTGCCAGCAGCGTACCTCTAGCGGGGAGCACAGATACGCAGTATTTT.

The chain employs TRBV4-2 and TRBJ2-3; a weak D match, TRBD2 (5 bases). The ends were cut back, 0 bases at V and 2 bases at J, with 12 bases in the middle. CDR3 size: 16 residues. Germline V lookup: CDR1 LGHNA, CDR2 YNFKEQ. CDR3 in amino acids: CASSQEIAGYTDTQYF. The CDR3 coding sequence is TGTGCCAGCAGCCAAGAAATTGCGGGTTACACAGATACGCAGTATTTT.

The rearrangement uses TRBV6-1 and TRBJ2-7; D perhaps matches TRBD2 (6 bases). CDR1 is MNHNS, CDR2 SASEGT, per germline. Deletions cut 6 bases from V and 2 bases from J, with 17 bases between. The CDR3 totals 15 residues. The CDR3 DNA sequence: TGTGCCAGCAGCCCTCGGGCGCGGGACCCCTACGAGCAGTACTTC. This codes for CASSPRARDPYEQYF.

The J gene is TRBJ1-1, the V gene TRBV6-5; 7 bases map to TRBD1. The CDR3 loop spans 16 amino acids. After removal of 2 bases from V and 0 bases from J, the junction contained 6 bases not matched to a gene. Germline V gives CDR1 MNHEY, CDR2 SVGAGI. The CDR3 sequence is CASSYKTGSLNTEAFF. In nucleotides, the CDR3 is TGTGCCAGCAGTTACAAGACAGGGTCCTTGAACACTGAAGCTTTCTTT.

This clone is a singleton in its sample. The chain uses TRBV6-1 and TRBJ2-7; 10 bases map to TRBD1. Germline values: CDR1 MNHNS, CDR2 SASEGT. The J segment lost 6 bases and the V segment lost 6 bases, leaving 11 bases of the junction unmatched. This CDR3 has 15 residues. CDR3 amino acids: CASSGQGGTSGEQYF. In DNA, the CDR3 is TGTGCCAGCAGCGGACAGGGGGGAACCTCCGGCGAGCAGTACTTC.

This clone was seen a few times. CDR3 sequence: CASSQEYQGAGLNEQFF. The DNA of the CDR3 is TGCGCCAGCAGCCAAGAATACCAGGGGGCTGGGCTCAATGAGCAGTTCTTC. The V call is TRBV4-1, the J call TRBJ2-1; the match to TRBD1 covers 8 bases. V shed 0 bases, J shed 6 bases, and the junction held 10 bases outside the gene matches. The germline V gene encodes CDR1 MGHRA and CDR2 YSYEKL. This CDR3 has 17 amino acids.